These 24 T cell receptor beta chains originate from one sample sequenced in a study of blood T cell repertoires in COVID-19. Clones were sequenced by immunoSEQ multiplex PCR, and TCRdb holds only the in-frame ones, with some missing. The table lists some 200,000 clones, 88% of them singletons. Sequencing was carried out using peripheral blood. All receptors derive from a man in his 70s with acute or convalescent COVID-19.

V gene TRBV4-2 combines with J gene TRBJ2-1, with 10 bases matching TRBD2. V lost 0 bases to trimming and J lost 9 bases; unmatched junction nucleotides: 11. Germline CDR1 is LGHNA and CDR2 is YNFKEQ. The CDR3 is 17 amino acids. CDR3 bases: TGTGCCAGCAGCCAAGACGTAGCTAGCGGGAGCGTCGCTGAGCAGTTCTTC. This codes for CASSQDVASGSVAEQFF.

V and J are TRBV14 and TRBJ2-5, with a possible D match to TRBD2 (6 bases). Germline lookup yields CDR1 SGHDN and CDR2 FVKESK. The V gene lost 3 bases and the J gene lost 2 bases, with 16 bases spanning the gap. This CDR3 spans 16 amino acids. CDR3 nucleotides: TGTGCCAGCAGCCATTTAGCGGATCTCTATCAAGAGACCCAGTACTTC. This encodes CASSHLADLYQETQYF.

With regard to this clone: Sequence at one end of the junction differs from germline and may be a read error. The CDR3 loop is CASSLVAGVAIF. In nucleotides, the CDR3 is TGTGCCAGCAGCTTAGTCGCGGGAGTCGCGATCTTC. The rearrangement links TRBV7-9 to TRBJ2-1, with TRBD2 matching over 7 bases. CDR3 size: 12 residues. Germline V gives CDR1 SEHNR, CDR2 FQNEAQ (reference sequence).

J is TRBJ2-3 and V is TRBV4-1; possibly TRBD1 for D (6 bases). CDR1 is MGHRA, CDR2 YSYEKL, per germline. The CDR3 has 15 amino acids. Trimming took off 0 bases at V and 2 bases at J, with 9 bases between the two ends. The CDR3 loop reads CASSQDGGHTDTQYF. CDR3 nucleotides: TGCGCCAGCAGCCAAGATGGGGGCCACACAGATACGCAGTATTTT.

The V call is TRBV30, the J call TRBJ1-5, with a tentative D call TRBD1 (6 bases). There are 15 residues in the CDR3. The V gene lost 0 bases and the J gene lost 6 bases, with 15 bases spanning the gap. Germline CDR1 reads GTSNPN; CDR2 reads SVGIG (reference sequence). The CDR3 reads CAWSVGQGSFQPQHF. CDR3 sequence (DNA): TGTGCCTGGAGTGTGGGCCAGGGGAGCTTTCAGCCCCAGCATTTT.

The V and J genes are TRBV28 and TRBJ1-1, with D perhaps TRBD1 (6 bases). Trimming took 2 bases from V and 6 from J, leaving 13 bases between them. Germline V lookup: CDR1 MDHEN, CDR2 SYDVKM. The CDR3 runs to 14 residues. Here the CDR3 DNA reads TGTGCCAGCAGTTTACTACAGGGCACTGCTGAAGCTTTCTTT. Its translation is CASSLLQGTAEAFF. The complete variable domain, with remaining parts taken from reference TRBV28 and TRBJ1-1, reads DVKVTQSSRYLVKRTGEKVFLECVQDMDHENMFWYRQDPGLGLRLIYFSYDVKMKEKGDIPEGYSVSREKKERFSLILESASTNQTSMYLCASSLLQGTAEAFFGQGTRLTVV.

The V call is TRBV24-1, the J call TRBJ2-5; D call uncertain. This CDR3 has 15 residues. Germline V lookup: CDR1 KGHDR, CDR2 SFDVKD. The germline V and J ends were trimmed by 9 bases and 5 bases, with 21 bases remaining between them. CDR3 sequence (DNA): TGTGCCACCCGTACGAGCACTGATAGCCGGGAGACCCAGTACTTC. Its translation: CATRTSTDSRETQYF.

The chain carries TRBV7-9 and TRBJ1-5; the D is unclear. Trimming removed 5 bases from V and 6 bases from J, with 11 bases in between. The CDR3 sequence is 13 residues long. In germline, CDR1 is SEHNR, CDR2 FQNEAQ (reference sequence). The CDR3 DNA is TGTGCCAGCAGCATCGGACTCAGTCAGCCCCAGCATTTT. This encodes CASSIGLSQPQHF.

The V gene is TRBV4-2, the J gene TRBJ2-1, with TRBD2 identical over 14 bases. Germline V CDR1 and CDR2: LGHNA, YNFKEQ. Germline trimming cut 8 bases from V and 2 bases from J; bases unmatched to any gene: 8. CDR3 length: 17 residues. The CDR3 bases are TGTGCCAGCTCGGGACTAGCGGGAGTAAGCGCCTACAATGAGCAGTTCTTC. This encodes CASSGLAGVSAYNEQFF.

The genes are TRBV7-8 and TRBJ2-5; 8 bases are shared with TRBD1. The germline CDR1 and CDR2 sequences are SGHVS and FQNEAQ. This CDR3 spans 18 amino acids. J was trimmed by 5 bases and V by 5 bases; bases with no gene match: 19. The CDR3 loop reads CASSPKGRGRRTRETQYF. The CDR3, as DNA: TGTGCCAGCAGCCCGAAGGGCAGGGGGCGTAGGACCAGGGAGACCCAGTACTTC.

This clone appeared a few times. The rearrangement joins TRBV3-1 (or the pseudogene TRBV3-2) to TRBJ1-1, with D unresolved. Germline values: CDR1 LGHDT, CDR2 YNNKEL (reference sequence). The V gene lost 5 bases and the J gene lost 7 bases, with 11 bases spanning the gap. CDR3 length equals 12 residues. CDR3: CASSFLGSEAFF. In DNA, the CDR3 is TGTGCCAGCAGCTTCCTCGGGAGTGAAGCTTTCTTT.

This rearrangement joins TRBV5-1 to TRBJ2-5; 8 bases fit TRBD2. Germline V lookup: CDR1 SGHRS, CDR2 YFSETQ. V shed 2 bases, J shed 0 bases, and the junction held 9 bases outside the gene matches. The length of the CDR3 is 17 residues. The CDR3 reads CASSLASLAGYQETQYF. CDR3 in DNA: TGCGCCAGCAGCTTAGCAAGTTTAGCGGGATACCAAGAGACCCAGTACTTC.

For the CDR3, the DNA is TGTGCCACCAGTGAAGCCGGGACTAGCGGCAATGAGCAGTTCTTC. Residues: CATSEAGTSGNEQFF. The chain carries TRBV24-1 and TRBJ2-1; the match to TRBD2 covers 11 bases. Germline lookup yields CDR1 KGHDR and CDR2 SFDVKD. CDR3 size: 15 residues. Trimming cost V 4 bases and J 6 bases; bases outside gene matches: 4.

CDR3: CASSPGILTGGNNEQFF. The CDR3 DNA is TGTGCCAGCTCACCGGGGATTTTGACGGGAGGGAACAATGAGCAGTTCTTC. V is TRBV18 and J is TRBJ2-1, with 8 bases identical to TRBD2. The CDR3 spans 17 residues. Germline loops: CDR1 KGHSH, CDR2 LQKENI. Trimming took 3 bases from V and 5 from J; bases not matched to a gene: 12.

This chain connects TRBV7-3 to TRBJ2-2; no clear D gene. V lost 0 bases, J lost 5 bases, and 7 bases lay in between. The CDR3 has 14 amino acids. Germline V gives CDR1 SGHTA, CDR2 FQGTGA. The CDR3 sequence is CASSLTSRTGELFF. In nucleotides, the CDR3 is TGTGCCAGCAGCTTAACGTCCAGAACCGGGGAGCTGTTTTTT.

The J gene is TRBJ2-1, the V gene TRBV7-3, with 8 bases fitting TRBD1. The CDR3 consists of 15 residues. CDR1 is SGHTA, CDR2 FQGTGA, per germline. J gave up 6 bases and V 4 bases, and 8 bases lay outside the gene matches. CDR3 loop: CASSSDRVGINEQFF. CDR3 DNA: TGTGCCAGCAGCTCGGACAGGGTCGGGATCAATGAGCAGTTCTTC. The full variable domain, in which reference TRBV7-3 and TRBJ2-1 provide the parts outside the CDR3, is GAGVSQTPSNKVTEKGKYVELRCDPISGHTALYWYRQSLGQGPEFLIYFQGTGAADDSGLPNDRFFAVRPEGSVSTLKIQRTERGDSAVYLCASSSDRVGINEQFFGPGTRLTVL.

The chain combines TRBV19 with TRBJ2-1, with 9 bases that match TRBD2. The CDR3 is 18 amino acids. J gave up 4 bases and V 3 bases, and 13 bases lay outside the gene matches. Germline CDR1 LNHDA, CDR2 SQIVND (reference sequence). The CDR3 coding sequence is TGTGCCAGTAGTATGTCGGCGGGAGGGCCGAAAAATTACAATGAGCAGTTCTTC. Translated, it gives CASSMSAGGPKNYNEQFF.

The chain recombines TRBV19 with TRBJ1-1; D remains unclear. The CDR3 extends over 14 amino acids. Germline-derived CDR1 and CDR2 are LNHDA and SQIVND (reference sequence). Trimming shortened V by 7 bases and J by 1 base, and 13 bases separated the two germline ends. CDR3 bases: TGTGCCAGTACCCCTTATATCTGGAACACTGAAGCTTTCTTT. Protein: CASTPYIWNTEAFF.

This sequence joins TRBV29-1 and TRBJ1-3; D is unresolved. This CDR3 region has 13 residues. The germline gives CDR1 SQVTM, CDR2 ANQGSEA. Trimming removed 8 bases at V and 0 bases at J, with 11 bases between. The CDR3 sequence is CSFRLPSGNTIYF. The CDR3 coding sequence is TGCAGCTTTAGATTGCCCTCTGGAAACACCATATATTTT. Full variable domain (rest looked up from reference TRBV29-1 and TRBJ1-3): SAVISQKPSRDICQRGTSLTIQCQVDSQVTMMFWYRQQPGQSLTLIATANQGSEATYESGFVIDKFPISRPNLTFSTLTVSNMSPEDSSIYLCSFRLPSGNTIYFGEGSWLTVV.

The J gene is TRBJ1-2, the V gene TRBV19, with D tentatively TRBD1 (5 bases). The CDR3 contains 13 residues. CDR1 is LNHDA and CDR2 is SQIVND in the germline V gene (reference sequence). Trimming cost V 4 bases and J 4 bases, with 10 bases left between them. CDR3 loop: CASSTGGVYGYTF. The CDR3 DNA sequence: TGTGCCAGTAGTACTGGAGGGGTCTATGGCTACACCTTC. The whole variable domain, remainder taken from reference TRBV19 and TRBJ1-2, is DGGITQSPKYLFRKEGQNVTLSCEQNLNHDAMYWYRQDPGQGLRLIYYSQIVNDFQKGDIAEGYSVSREKKESFPLTVTSAQKNPTAFYLCASSTGGVYGYTFGSGTRLTVV.

This chain uses TRBV7-9 with TRBJ2-1; maybe TRBD2 (5 bases). Per germline, CDR1 SEHNR and CDR2 FQNEAQ (reference sequence). The ends were cut back, 3 bases at V and 6 bases at J, with 9 bases in the middle. The CDR3 extends over 13 amino acids. The CDR3 loop is CASSLRASNEQFF. The CDR3 DNA sequence: TGTGCCAGCAGCTTGAGGGCCAGCAATGAGCAGTTCTTC.

CDR3 nucleotide sequence: TGCAGCGTAAGTGGACTAGCGGGGAACAATGAGCAGTTCTTC. This codes for CSVSGLAGNNEQFF. This rearrangement joins TRBV29-1 to TRBJ2-1, with TRBD2 matching 12 bases. Germline V lookup: CDR1 SQVTM, CDR2 ANQGSEA. This CDR3 contains 14 residues. The V gene end was trimmed by 6 bases and the J gene end by 5 bases; junction bases not matched to a gene: 5.

The J gene is TRBJ2-3, the V gene TRBV6-5; 8 bases align to TRBD2. CDR3 length: 13 residues. The junction had 13 bases not matched to a gene; V was cut back by 6 bases and J by 14 bases. Germline lookup yields CDR1 MNHEY and CDR2 SVGAGI. CDR3 sequence reads: CASRPLTGTRTYF. The CDR3 DNA follows: TGTGCCAGCAGACCCCTGACCGGGACTAGGACGTATTTT.

This sequence joins TRBV29-1 and TRBJ1-1; TRBD1 matches at 8 bases. J gave up 6 bases and V 4 bases, and 1 base lay outside the gene matches. CDR1 is SQVTM and CDR2 is ANQGSEA in the germline V gene. The CDR3 contains 11 residues. Here the CDR3 DNA reads TGCAGCGTTGTGGGACAGGCTGAAGCTTTCTTT. It codes for CSVVGQAEAFF.